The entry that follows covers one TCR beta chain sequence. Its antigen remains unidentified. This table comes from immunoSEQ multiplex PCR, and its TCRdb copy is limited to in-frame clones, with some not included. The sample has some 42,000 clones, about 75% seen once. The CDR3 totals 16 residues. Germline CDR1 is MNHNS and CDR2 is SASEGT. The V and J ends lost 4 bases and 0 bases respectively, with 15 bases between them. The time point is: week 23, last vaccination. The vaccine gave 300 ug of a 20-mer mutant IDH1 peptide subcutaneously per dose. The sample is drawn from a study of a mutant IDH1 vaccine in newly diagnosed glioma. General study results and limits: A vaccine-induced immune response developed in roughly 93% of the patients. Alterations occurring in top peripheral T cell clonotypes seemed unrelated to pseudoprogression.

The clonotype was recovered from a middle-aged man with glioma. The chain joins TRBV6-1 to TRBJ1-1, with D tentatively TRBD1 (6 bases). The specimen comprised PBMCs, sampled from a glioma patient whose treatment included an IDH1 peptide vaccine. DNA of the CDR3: TGTGCCAGCAGTGCCTTGACAGGTATCATGAACACTGAAGCTTTCTTT. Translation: CASSALTGIMNTEAFF.